A single sample is the source of the 20 T cell receptor beta chains below, sequenced in a study of CD8+ T cells in alopecia areata. Reverse transcription of extracted RNA yielded cDNA, which provided the sequencing template. Produced via immunoSEQ multiplex PCR; TCRdb's table is partial and in-frame only. Of 150,000 to 250,000 clones detected, 45% to 75% appear once; the ten largest clones hold roughly 3.3%. The treatment: oral pan-JAK inhibitor, 5-10 mg twice daily. The specimen was CD4+ T cells sorted from blood, collected at week 4, from a patient treated with tofacitinib. These TCRs come from a human donor with alopecia areata.

CDR3: CSAMGDTEAFF. DNA for the CDR3: TGCAGTGCTATGGGGGACACTGAAGCTTTCTTT. The chain links TRBV20-1 to TRBJ1-1, with D perhaps TRBD1 (5 bases). Germline V CDR1 and CDR2: DFQATT, SNEGSKA (reference sequence). The CDR3 loop spans 11 amino acids. V lost 4 bases, J lost 3 bases, and 6 bases lay in between.

The gene calls are TRBV6-6 and TRBJ2-3, with D tentatively TRBD1 (5 bases). The germline V and J ends were trimmed by 5 bases and 2 bases, with 8 bases remaining between them. Germline CDR1 and CDR2: MNHNY and SVGAGI (reference sequence). CDR3 length equals 13 residues. The CDR3 sequence is CASSRGATDTQYF. The CDR3 coding sequence is TGTGCCAGCAGTCGTGGGGCCACAGATACGCAGTATTTT.

The gene calls are TRBV2 and TRBJ2-7, with 7 positions matching TRBD2. This CDR3 contains 12 residues. V was pared by 11 bases and J by 4 bases, with 8 bases of the junction left unmatched. Germline lookup yields CDR1 SNHLY and CDR2 FYNNEI. CDR3 residues: CAPPPGGYEQYF. DNA for the CDR3: TGTGCCCCACCGCCCGGGGGGTACGAGCAGTACTTC. Variable domain in full (rest from reference TRBV2 and TRBJ2-7): EPEVTQTPSHQVTQMGQEVILRCVPISNHLYFYWYRQILGQKVEFLVSFYNNEISEKSEIFDDQFSVERPDGSNFTLKIRSTKLEDSAMYFCAPPPGGYEQYFGPGTRLTVT.

The chain is built from TRBV30 and TRBJ2-7; no reliable D call. Germline values: CDR1 GTSNPN, CDR2 SVGIG (reference sequence). Between the trimmed V and J ends, which lost 0 bases and 8 bases, there was a span of 11 bases. The CDR3 loop spans 12 amino acids. In DNA, the CDR3 is TGTGCCTGGAGTGTACACCCAGGCCAGCAGTACTTC. Its translation: CAWSVHPGQQYF.

The sample holds a few counts of this clone. The chain recombines TRBV29-1 with TRBJ2-1; a possible D gene is TRBD2 (6 bases). The V end was cut by 7 bases, the J end by 6 bases, with 16 bases between. The CDR3 is made up of 13 amino acids. Looked up from germline, CDR1 is SQVTM and CDR2 is ANQGSEA. The CDR3 sequence is CSGDLSGLNEQFF. In DNA, the CDR3 is TGCAGCGGGGACCTGAGCGGGCTCAATGAGCAGTTCTTC.

The chain recombines TRBV28 with TRBJ2-7; D ambiguous. Trimming removed 6 bases at V and 3 bases at J, with 6 bases between. In germline, CDR1 is MDHEN, CDR2 SYDVKM. This CDR3 comprises 11 residues. The CDR3 DNA is TGTGCCAGCAGCCGGTACTACGAGCAGTACTTC. Translated: CASSRYYEQYF.

This clone has only a few counts. The chain carries TRBV7-2 and TRBJ2-2, with TRBD1 identical over 10 bases. The germline V gene encodes CDR1 SGHTA and CDR2 FQGNSA. Trimming took 3 bases from V and 3 from J; bases not matched to a gene: 1. The CDR3 has 15 amino acids. The CDR3 protein is CASSLGQGYTGELFF. In DNA form, the CDR3 reads TGTGCCAGCAGCTTGGGACAGGGGTACACCGGGGAGCTGTTTTTT.

This clone was seen more than once but under ten times. The CDR3 nucleotides are TGTGCCAGCAGTGATGTACTAGCGGTGGAGGACGAGCAGTACTTC. It encodes CASSDVLAVEDEQYF. The chain recombines TRBV2 with TRBJ2-7; 8 nucleotides match TRBD2. Losses at the gene ends were 3 bases for V and 5 bases for J; bases not matched to a gene: 9. Looked up from germline, CDR1 is SNHLY and CDR2 is FYNNEI. CDR3 length equals 15 residues.

V and J are TRBV29-1 and TRBJ1-6; the match to TRBD1 covers 7 bases. Germline loops: CDR1 SQVTM, CDR2 ANQGSEA. With V trimmed by 6 bases and J by 9 bases, 11 bases remained unmatched. This CDR3 contains 14 residues. The CDR3 DNA sequence: TGCAGCGTCGCATTGACAGGGATGGGTTCACCCCTCCACTTT. Residues: CSVALTGMGSPLHF. The complete variable domain, with remaining parts taken from reference TRBV29-1 and TRBJ1-6, reads SAVISQKPSRDICQRGTSLTIQCQVDSQVTMMFWYRQQPGQSLTLIATANQGSEATYESGFVIDKFPISRPNLTFSTLTVSNMSPEDSSIYLCSVALTGMGSPLHFGNGTRLTVT.

The chain uses TRBV20-1 and TRBJ1-1, with a weak D call TRBD1 (6 bases). Germline lookup yields CDR1 DFQATT and CDR2 SNEGSKA (reference sequence). CDR3 size: 10 residues. V gave up 4 bases and J gave up 8 bases, with 8 bases separating them. CDR3 residues: CSAIDREAFF. In DNA form, the CDR3 reads TGCAGTGCTATAGACAGGGAAGCTTTCTTT.

The chain has TRBV4-2 and TRBJ2-6; 11 bases match TRBD2. Per the germline V gene, CDR1 is LGHNA and CDR2 is YNFKEQ. The junction had 6 bases not matched to a gene; V was cut back by 2 bases and J by 0 bases. This CDR3 is built from 19 residues. The CDR3 loop is CASSQNSLAGDSGANVLTF. CDR3 coding DNA: TGTGCCAGCAGCCAAAACTCACTAGCGGGGGACTCTGGGGCCAACGTCCTGACTTTC.

This clone was seen once. V and J are TRBV30 and TRBJ2-6; D is undetermined. Germline V lookup: CDR1 GTSNPN, CDR2 SVGIG (reference sequence). V was clipped by 6 bases and J by 0 bases, with 12 bases between them. The CDR3 length is 15 residues. CDR3 sequence: CACNTVNSGANVLTF. In DNA form, the CDR3 reads TGTGCCTGCAACACAGTGAACTCTGGGGCCAACGTCCTGACTTTC.

V gene TRBV6-5 combines with J gene TRBJ2-7; D remains ambiguous. Germline CDR1 MNHEY, CDR2 SVGAGI. Trimming took off 8 bases at V and 11 bases at J, with 19 bases between the two ends. The CDR3 has 12 residues. The CDR3 region has the DNA TGTGCCAGCCGCGTCCCGGACCGTTTCGAGTACTTC. It encodes CASRVPDRFEYF.

This chain uses TRBV20-1 with TRBJ2-7, with 8 positions matching TRBD1. V lost 8 bases, J lost 2 bases, and 2 bases stayed unmatched. Germline V gene sequence: CDR1 DFQATT, CDR2 SNEGSKA (reference sequence). CDR3 length: 11 amino acids. The DNA of the CDR3 is TGCAGTCCGGGACAGGCCTACGAGCAGTACTTC. Amino acids: CSPGQAYEQYF.

The rearrangement links TRBV4-1 to TRBJ1-6; D remains ambiguous. V was pared by 1 base and J by 7 bases, with 5 bases between. The CDR3 contains 13 residues. CDR1 is MGHRA, CDR2 YSYEKL, per germline. The CDR3 region has the DNA TGCGCCAGCAGCCAAGCCCTCAATTCACCCCTCCACTTT. Encoded protein: CASSQALNSPLHF.

The chain couples TRBV28 to TRBJ2-5; TRBD1 or TRBD2 may be the D gene (6 bases each). The CDR3 contains 19 residues. Trimming pared 0 bases from V and 0 bases from J, leaving 20 bases between. The germline CDR1 and CDR2 sequences are MDHEN and SYDVKM. CDR3 DNA: TGTGCCAGCAGTTTATGGCCCGGGGGCCCGCCCGTGTACCAAGAGACCCAGTACTTC. This sequence encodes CASSLWPGGPPVYQETQYF. Full variable domain (outside the CDR3, taken from reference TRBV28 and TRBJ2-5): DVKVTQSSRYLVKRTGEKVFLECVQDMDHENMFWYRQDPGLGLRLIYFSYDVKMKEKGDIPEGYSVSREKKERFSLILESASTNQTSMYLCASSLWPGGPPVYQETQYFGPGTRLLVL.

The chain has TRBV7-2 and TRBJ2-7; 11 bases map to TRBD2. Germline V CDR1 and CDR2: SGHTA, FQGNSA. The ends lost 7 bases at V and 1 base at J; junction bases unmatched: 6. This CDR3 is built from 15 residues. CDR3 bases: TGTGCCAGCACCCCTAGCGGGGGGCGATCCTACGAGCAGTACTTC. Protein sequence: CASTPSGGRSYEQYF.

This chain links TRBV29-1 with TRBJ2-2; 7 nucleotides agree with TRBD1. The CDR3 extends over 13 amino acids. Germline values: CDR1 SQVTM, CDR2 ANQGSEA. J was trimmed by 6 bases and V by 5 bases; bases with no gene match: 6. Here the CDR3 reads CSVSQQGSGELFF. The CDR3 DNA reads as TGCAGCGTTTCCCAACAGGGGTCCGGGGAGCTGTTTTTT.

This clone turned up a few times. The genes are TRBV29-1 and TRBJ1-5, with unresolved D. Trimming took 4 bases from V and 3 from J, leaving 10 bases between them. The germline gives CDR1 SQVTM, CDR2 ANQGSEA. The CDR3 extends over 13 amino acids. CDR3 protein: CSVAPSPNQPQHF. The CDR3 DNA sequence: TGCAGCGTTGCCCCCAGCCCCAATCAGCCCCAGCATTTT.

V usage is TRBV5-6 and J usage is TRBJ1-2; D gene uncertain. Germline-derived CDR1 and CDR2 are SGHDT and YYEEEE. The CDR3 runs to 12 residues. Trimming shortened V by 5 bases and J by 3 bases, and 8 bases separated the two germline ends. The CDR3 protein is CASSSADYGYTF. Here the CDR3 DNA reads TGTGCCAGCAGTTCGGCGGACTATGGCTACACCTTC. Filled out from reference TRBV5-6 and TRBJ1-2, the complete variable domain reads DAGVTQSPTHLIKTRGQQVTLRCSPKSGHDTVSWYQQALGQGPQFIFQYYEEEERQRGNFPDRFSGHQFPNYSSELNVNALLLGDSALYLCASSSADYGYTFGSGTRLTVV.